The next 6 T cell receptor beta chains were all read from a single sample in a study of cytomegalovirus exposure and HLA in healthy donors. Primers: 60 Vbeta forward and 13 Jbeta reverse. Measured with immunoSEQ multiplex PCR; TCRdb has only the in-frame clones, and not every one. The repertoire holds roughly 200,000 clones, with around four fifths as singletons. Sequencing input: PBMCs. The source is a woman between 55 and 75 years old in good health and CMV-seropositive.

On this clone: One end of the junction varies from germline; a read error may be responsible. The V and J genes are TRBV10-1 and TRBJ1-2; no firm D call. This CDR3 has 10 amino acids. Germline CDR1 reads WNHNN; CDR2 reads SYGVQD (reference sequence). The CDR3 sequence: CASSEGGYPF. The CDR3 DNA reads TGCGCCAGCAGTGAGGGAGGTTACCCGTTC.

This chain links TRBV2 with TRBJ1-1; 7 bases line up with TRBD1. The CDR3 sequence is 15 residues long. V trimming: 5 bases; J trimming: 1 base; junction bases outside the gene matches: 7. Per germline, CDR1 SNHLY and CDR2 FYNNEI. CDR3 sequence reads: CASSPDRGPNTEAFF. CDR3 nucleotide sequence: TGTGCCAGCAGTCCCGATAGGGGGCCGAACACTGAAGCTTTCTTT.

This chain uses TRBV29-1 with TRBJ2-1; 8 bases map to TRBD1. The CDR3 runs to 12 residues. Germline V gene data show CDR1 as SQVTM and CDR2 as ANQGSEA. Trimming removed 7 bases from V and 9 bases from J; junction bases left unmatched: 8. The CDR3 DNA is TGCAGCGGAGGACAGGGTGGTGGTGAGCAGTTCTTC. Translation: CSGGQGGGEQFF.

The rearrangement links TRBV25-1 to TRBJ2-3; 13 positions match TRBD2. This CDR3 is 16 amino acids long. V lost 3 bases and J lost 3; bases outside the gene matches: 3. Germline assignment: CDR1 MGHDK and CDR2 SYGVNS. CDR3 loop: CASSEGTSGMTDTQYF. The CDR3 DNA sequence: TGTGCCAGCAGTGAGGGGACTAGCGGGATGACAGATACGCAGTATTTT. Using reference TRBV25-1 and TRBJ2-3 for the parts outside the CDR3, the full variable domain is EADIYQTPRYLVIGTGKKITLECSQTMGHDKMYWYQQDPGMELHLIHYSYGVNSTEKGDLSSESTVSRIRTEHFPLTLESARPSHTSQYLCASSEGTSGMTDTQYFGPGTRLTVL.

In this sample, this clone turned up a few times. CDR3 DNA: TGCGCCAGCAGCCCTTTAGCGGGAGGTCCCCACGAGCAGTACTTC. It translates to CASSPLAGGPHEQYF. The gene calls are TRBV5-1 and TRBJ2-7, with 10 bases fitting TRBD2. CDR3 size: 15 residues. CDR1 is SGHRS, CDR2 YFSETQ, per germline. V shed 4 bases, J shed 5 bases, and the junction held 9 bases outside the gene matches.

A remark on this clone: In the same sample, other DNA sequences code for this CDR3. The rearrangement joins TRBV7-9 to TRBJ2-3; TRBD1 agrees at 8 bases. The length of the CDR3 is 14 residues. V shed 3 bases, J shed 3 bases, and the junction held 2 bases outside the gene matches. Germline V CDR1 and CDR2: SEHNR, FQNEAQ (reference sequence). DNA for the CDR3: TGTGCCAGCAGCTTCAGACAGGGGACAGATACGCAGTATTTT. This codes for CASSFRQGTDTQYF.